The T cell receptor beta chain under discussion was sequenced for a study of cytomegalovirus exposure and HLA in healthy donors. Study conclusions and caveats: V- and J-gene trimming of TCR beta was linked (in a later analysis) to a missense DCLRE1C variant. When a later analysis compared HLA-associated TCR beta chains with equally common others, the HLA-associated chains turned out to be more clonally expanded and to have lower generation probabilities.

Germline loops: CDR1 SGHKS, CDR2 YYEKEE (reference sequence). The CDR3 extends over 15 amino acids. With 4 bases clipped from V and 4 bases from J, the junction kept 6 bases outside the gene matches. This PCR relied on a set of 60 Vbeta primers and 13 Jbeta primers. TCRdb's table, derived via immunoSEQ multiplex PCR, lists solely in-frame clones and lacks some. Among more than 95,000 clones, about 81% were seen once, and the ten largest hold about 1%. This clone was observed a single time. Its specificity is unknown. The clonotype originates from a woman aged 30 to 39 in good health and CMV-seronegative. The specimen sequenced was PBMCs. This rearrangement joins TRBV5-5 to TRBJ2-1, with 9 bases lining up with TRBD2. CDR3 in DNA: TGTGCCAGCAGCACCGGACTAGCGCCGTACAATGAGCAGTTCTTC. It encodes CASSTGLAPYNEQFF.